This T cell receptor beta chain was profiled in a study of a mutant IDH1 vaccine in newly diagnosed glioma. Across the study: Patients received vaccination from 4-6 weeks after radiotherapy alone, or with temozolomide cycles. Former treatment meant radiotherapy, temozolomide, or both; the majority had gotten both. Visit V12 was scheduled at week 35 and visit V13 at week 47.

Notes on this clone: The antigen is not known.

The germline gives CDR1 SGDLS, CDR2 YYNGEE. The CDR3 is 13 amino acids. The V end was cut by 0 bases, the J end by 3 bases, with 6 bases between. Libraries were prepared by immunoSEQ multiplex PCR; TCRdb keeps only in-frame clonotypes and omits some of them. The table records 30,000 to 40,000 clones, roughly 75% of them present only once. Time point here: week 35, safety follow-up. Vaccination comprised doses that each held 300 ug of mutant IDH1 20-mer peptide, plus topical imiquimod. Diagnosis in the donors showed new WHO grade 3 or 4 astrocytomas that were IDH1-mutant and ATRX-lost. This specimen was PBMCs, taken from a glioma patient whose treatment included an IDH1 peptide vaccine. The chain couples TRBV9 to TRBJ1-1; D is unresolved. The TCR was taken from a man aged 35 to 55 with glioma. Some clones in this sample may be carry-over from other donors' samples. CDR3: CASSVESDTEAFF. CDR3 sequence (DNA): TGTGCCAGCAGCGTAGAATCTGACACTGAAGCTTTCTTT. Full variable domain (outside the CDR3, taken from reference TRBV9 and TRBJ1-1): DSGVTQTPKHLITATGQRVTLRCSPRSGDLSVYWYQQSLDQGLQFLIQYYNGEERAKGNILERFSAQQFPDLHSELNLSSLELGDSALYFCASSVESDTEAFFGQGTRLTVV.